This entry describes one T cell receptor (beta chain). No cognate antigen has been identified for it. Base qualities are missing; no much larger clone stands one base away. This specimen belongs to a study of T cell changes during pregnancy in multiple sclerosis (dated by TCRdb to between 2019 and 2020). About the investigation overall: The study looked at changes in the T cell repertoire across pregnancy in women with multiple sclerosis.

Reading the germline V gene gives CDR1 LGHNA and CDR2 YNFKEQ. The CDR3 covers 16 residues, taking in both the cysteine and the phenylalanine. Only the CDR3 portion is preserved as DNA: 48 bases, with reading frame beginning at the first base. V trim: 6 bases; J trim: 3 bases; unmatched bases: 11. The library was produced with the immunoSEQ multiplex PCR assay. Here the immuneACCESS table is served through TCRdb, limited to in-frame sequences with V and J called. Missing clones are a known gap in these copies; in checked studies unresolved V genes cover under half, and the rest lacks a known reason. The sample table contains 100,000 or so clones; only one count was recorded for almost 95% of them. Approximately 1% of the sample lies in the top ten.

Sequences were derived from peripheral blood, sampled before pregnancy. This clonotype was sampled from a female donor with multiple sclerosis, enrolled in a pregnancy study. The chain is assembled from TRBV4-2 and TRBJ2-1; 7 bases in the middle match TRBD1. The encoded CDR3 is CASSRTRDSYYNEQFF. DNA sequence: TGTGCCAGCAGTCGTACCCGGGACAGTTACTACAATGAGCAGTTCTTC.